Following are 3 T cell receptor beta chains from one sample sequenced in a study of molecular identifiers for immune sequencing clone quantification. TCRdb reprocessed the PCR reads with MiXCR, giving one entry per CDR3 protein. This sample yields about 640,000 distinct CDR3 sequences, of which 15% to 20% are seen a single time; 0.85% to 0.9% belongs to the top ten. Sequencing was carried out using naive CD8+ T cells from blood, with Jurkat cell RNA spiked in. The subset was: FACS-sorted CD8+CD4-CCR7+CD45RA+ naive T cells. Every receptor here comes from a human donor in good health. Some libraries in this study had Jurkat cell RNA spiked in.

The rearrangement uses TRBV15 and TRBJ1-1, with D tentatively TRBD1 (5 bases). The CDR3 loop spans 15 amino acids. With 3 bases removed from V and 3 bases from J, the gap between germline ends came to 14 bases. CDR1 is LNHNV, CDR2 YYDKDF, per germline (reference sequence). This CDR3 reads CATSRDKQEYTEAFF. For the CDR3, the DNA is TGTGCCACCAGCAGGGACAAACAGGAGTACACTGAAGCTTTCTTT. Full variable domain (missing parts from reference TRBV15 and TRBJ1-1): DAMVIQNPRYQVTQFGKPVTLSCSQTLNHNVMYWYQQKSSQAPKLLFHYYDKDFNNEADTPDNFQSRRPNTSFCFLDIRSPGLGDTAMYLCATSRDKQEYTEAFFGQGTRLTVV.

There are many counts of this clonotype. This chain joins TRBV7-6 and TRBJ1-1; 7 bases line up with TRBD1. This CDR3 has 16 residues. V was clipped by 1 base and J by 0 bases; unmatched bases: 5. Germline V gene lookup returns CDR1 SGHVS and CDR2 FNYEAQ. This chain's CDR3 is CASSLEGRGLNTEAFF. CDR3 DNA sequence: TGTGCCAGCAGCTTAGAGGGCAGGGGGTTGAACACTGAAGCTTTCTTT.

This clonotype has only a few counts. V is TRBV2 and J is TRBJ2-7; no clear D gene. Germline V gene lookup returns CDR1 SNHLY and CDR2 FYNNEI. The V end lost 5 bases, the J end lost 10 bases, and 15 bases lay between the germline ends. This CDR3 is 12 amino acids long. The CDR3 loop is CASSIPDPYQYF. CDR3 in DNA: TGTGCCAGCAGTATCCCTGACCCTTACCAGTACTTC.